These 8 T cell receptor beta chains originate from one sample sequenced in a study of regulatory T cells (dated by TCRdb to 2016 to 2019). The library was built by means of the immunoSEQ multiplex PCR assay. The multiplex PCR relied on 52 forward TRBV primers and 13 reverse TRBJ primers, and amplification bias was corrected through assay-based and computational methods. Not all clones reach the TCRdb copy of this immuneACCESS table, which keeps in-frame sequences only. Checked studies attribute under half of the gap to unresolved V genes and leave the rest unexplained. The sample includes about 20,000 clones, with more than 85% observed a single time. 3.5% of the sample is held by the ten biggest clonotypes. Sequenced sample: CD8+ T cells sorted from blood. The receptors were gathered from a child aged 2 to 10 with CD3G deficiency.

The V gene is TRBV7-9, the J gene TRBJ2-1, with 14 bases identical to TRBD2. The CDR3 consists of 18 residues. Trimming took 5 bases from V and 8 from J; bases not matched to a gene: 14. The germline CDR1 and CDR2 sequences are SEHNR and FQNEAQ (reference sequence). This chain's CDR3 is CASSPSDRGTSGSDEQFF. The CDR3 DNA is TGTGCCAGCAGCCCGTCGGATAGGGGGACTAGCGGGAGCGATGAGCAGTTCTTC.

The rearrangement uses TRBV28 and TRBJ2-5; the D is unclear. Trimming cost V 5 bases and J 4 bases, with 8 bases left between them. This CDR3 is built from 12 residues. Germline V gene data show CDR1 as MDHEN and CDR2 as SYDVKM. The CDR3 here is CASSTYAETQYF. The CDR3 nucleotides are TGTGCCAGCAGTACCTACGCAGAGACCCAGTACTTC.

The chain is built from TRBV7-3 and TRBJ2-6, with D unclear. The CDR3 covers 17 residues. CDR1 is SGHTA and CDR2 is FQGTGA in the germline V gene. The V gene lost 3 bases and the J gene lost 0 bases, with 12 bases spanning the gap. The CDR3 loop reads CASSFGPQDSGANVLTF. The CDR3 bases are TGTGCCAGCAGCTTTGGCCCCCAGGACTCTGGGGCCAACGTCCTGACTTTC.

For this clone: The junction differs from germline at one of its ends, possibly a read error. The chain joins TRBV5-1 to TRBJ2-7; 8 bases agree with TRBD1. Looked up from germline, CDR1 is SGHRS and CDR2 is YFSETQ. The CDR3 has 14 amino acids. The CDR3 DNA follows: TGCGCCAACAGCCCGGACAGGGACCCTTCCGAGCAGTACTTC. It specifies CANSPDRDPSEQYF.

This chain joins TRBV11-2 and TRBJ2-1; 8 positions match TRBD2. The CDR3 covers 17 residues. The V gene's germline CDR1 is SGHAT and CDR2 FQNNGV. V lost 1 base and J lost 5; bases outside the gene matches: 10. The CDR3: CASSLGTSNTYNNEQFF. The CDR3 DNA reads TGTGCCAGCAGCTTAGGGACTAGCAATACTTACAACAATGAGCAGTTCTTC.

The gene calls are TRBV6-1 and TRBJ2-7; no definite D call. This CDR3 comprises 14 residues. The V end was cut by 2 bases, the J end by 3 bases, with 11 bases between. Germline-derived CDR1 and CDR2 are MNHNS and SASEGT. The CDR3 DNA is TGTGCCAGCAGTGAATACGTCAGGTTCTACGAGCAGTACTTC. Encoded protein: CASSEYVRFYEQYF.

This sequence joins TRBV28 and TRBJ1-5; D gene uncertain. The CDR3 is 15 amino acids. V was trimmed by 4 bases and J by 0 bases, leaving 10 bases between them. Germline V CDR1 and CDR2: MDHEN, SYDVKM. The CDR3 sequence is CASSSQLYSNQPQHF. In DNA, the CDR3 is TGTGCCAGCAGTTCCCAACTATATAGCAATCAGCCCCAGCATTTT.

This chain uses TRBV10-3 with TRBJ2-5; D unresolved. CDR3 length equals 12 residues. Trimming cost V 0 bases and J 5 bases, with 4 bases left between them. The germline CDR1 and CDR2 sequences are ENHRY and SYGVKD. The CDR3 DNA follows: TGTGCCATCAGTGAGTCCCGGGAGACCCAGTACTTC. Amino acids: CAISESRETQYF.